Following are 21 T cell receptor beta chains from one sample sequenced in a study of T cell responses to AZD1222 COVID-19 vaccine. Profiled with immunoSEQ multiplex PCR; TCRdb holds only in-frame clones, not every one. The table lists around 99,000 clones, around nine tenths of them singletons. The material was peripheral blood, obtained on day 0 of AZD1222 vaccination. All receptors come from an adult in good health.

The chain combines TRBV7-2 with TRBJ2-1; TRBD2 aligns across 9 bases. CDR1 and CDR2 (germline): SGHTA, FQGNSA. Trimming at V came to 1 base and at J to 0 bases, leaving 10 bases not matched to a gene. The CDR3 is 19 amino acids. CDR3 DNA sequence: TGTGCCAGCAGCTTAGAACGCGAGGTAGCGGGGGCCTCCTACAATGAGCAGTTCTTC. It codes for CASSLEREVAGASYNEQFF.

The J gene is TRBJ1-2, the V gene TRBV30; TRBD1 aligns across 7 bases. The CDR3 extends over 13 amino acids. Germline CDR1 reads GTSNPN; CDR2 reads SVGIG (reference sequence). With V trimmed by 3 bases and J by 7 bases, 8 bases remained unmatched. CDR3 DNA: TGTGCCTGGAGAATCACAGGGGAGCGTGGCTACACCTTC. It codes for CAWRITGERGYTF.

The chain couples TRBV4-2 to TRBJ2-3; 10 bases map to TRBD2. Germline V lookup: CDR1 LGHNA, CDR2 YNFKEQ. This CDR3 is built from 13 residues. Trimming at V came to 1 base and at J to 14 bases, leaving 6 bases not matched to a gene. The CDR3 here is CASSQVGTSDLYF. The CDR3 DNA reads TGTGCCAGCAGCCAAGTAGGGACTAGCGACCTGTATTTT.

This clone was seen a handful of times. V usage is TRBV6-2 or TRBV6-3 and J usage is TRBJ1-2; TRBD1 aligns across 8 bases. V dropped 4 bases and J dropped 7; count of bases not matched to a gene: 8. Germline lookup yields CDR1 MNHEY and CDR2 SVGEGT. The CDR3 loop spans 14 amino acids. CDR3 nucleotide sequence: TGTGCCAGCAGTTGGAGGACAGGGAAAGCTGGCTACACCTTC. Translation: CASSWRTGKAGYTF.

CDR3 in DNA: TGCGCCAGCAGCAGCGGGACGGGGGGTCTGGCAGCCAAAAACATTCAGTACTTC. It encodes CASSSGTGGLAAKNIQYF. The rearrangement links TRBV5-1 to TRBJ2-4, with 7 bases lining up with TRBD2. J lost 0 bases, V lost 4 bases, and 13 bases had no gene match. Looked up from germline, CDR1 is SGHRS and CDR2 is YFSETQ. This CDR3 region has 18 residues.

V is TRBV6-5 and J is TRBJ2-5, with unresolved D. V was cut by 5 bases and J by 5 bases, with 15 bases left in between. This CDR3 contains 14 residues. Looked up from germline, CDR1 is MNHEY and CDR2 is SVGAGI. The CDR3 is CASSTQDHSETQYF. The CDR3 DNA is TGTGCCAGCAGTACGCAGGACCATTCGGAGACCCAGTACTTC.

This clone was seen just once. The chain uses TRBV6-2 or TRBV6-3 and TRBJ1-2, with D hard to call. CDR1 and CDR2 (germline): MNHEY, SVGEGT. With 6 bases removed from V and 2 bases from J, the gap between germline ends came to 10 bases. The CDR3 length is 13 residues. Here the CDR3 DNA reads TGTGCCAGCAGCCAGAGGGAGAACTATGGCTACACCTTC. It translates to CASSQRENYGYTF.

CDR3 residues: CASFPGQGGSRTGELFF. CDR3 nucleotide sequence: TGCGCCAGCTTCCCGGGACAGGGGGGCTCGAGAACCGGGGAGCTGTTTTTT. The rearrangement uses TRBV5-1 and TRBJ2-2; 11 bases line up with TRBD1. With 7 bases clipped from V and 5 bases from J, the junction kept 13 bases outside the gene matches. This CDR3 region has 17 residues. Germline assignment: CDR1 SGHRS and CDR2 YFSETQ. The variable domain in full, with the rest retrieved from reference TRBV5-1 and TRBJ2-2, is KAGVTQTPRYLIKTRGQQVTLSCSPISGHRSVSWYQQTPGQGLQFLFEYFSETQRNKGNFPGRFSGRQFSNSRSEMNVSTLELGDSALYLCASFPGQGGSRTGELFFGEGSRLTVL.

The gene calls are TRBV5-1 and TRBJ2-1, with 7 bases aligning to TRBD1. Germline-derived CDR1 and CDR2 are SGHRS and YFSETQ. The V segment lost 4 bases and the J segment 6 bases; nucleotides outside the gene matches: 4. There are 13 residues in the CDR3. In DNA, the CDR3 is TGCGCCAGCAGCAGGGACAGTAGCAATGAGCAGTTCTTC. It is translated as CASSRDSSNEQFF.

The rearrangement links TRBV11-1 to TRBJ2-3; D remains unclear. The CDR3 is 13 residues long. Germline loops: CDR1 SGHAT, CDR2 FQDESV (reference sequence). Trimming took 5 bases from V and 2 from J, leaving 8 bases between them. Here the CDR3 reads CASSQPNTDTQYF. CDR3 in DNA: TGTGCCAGCAGCCAACCGAACACAGATACGCAGTATTTT. Looking up the rest from reference TRBV11-1 and TRBJ2-3 gives the full variable domain: EAEVAQSPRYKITEKSQAVAFWCDPISGHATLYWYRQILGQGPELLVQFQDESVVDDSQLPKDRFSAERLKGVDSTLKIQPAELGDSAMYLCASSQPNTDTQYFGPGTRLTVL.

The chain employs TRBV19 and TRBJ2-6; D is possibly TRBD1 or TRBD2 (5 bases each). Between the trimmed V and J ends, which lost 1 base and 0 bases, there was a span of 7 bases. The CDR3 has 16 amino acids. From germline, CDR1 is LNHDA and CDR2 SQIVND (reference sequence). This chain's CDR3 is CASSIVGTSGANVLTF. The CDR3 DNA is TGTGCCAGTAGTATAGTGGGGACCTCTGGGGCCAACGTCCTGACTTTC.

This clone came up once. V gene TRBV12-3 or TRBV12-4 combines with J gene TRBJ1-2; D call uncertain. Deletions cut 3 bases from V and 0 bases from J, with 5 bases between. This CDR3 is 13 amino acids long. CDR3 nucleotide sequence: TGTGCCAGCAGTTTGGGGTCTAACTATGGCTACACCTTC. Protein product: CASSLGSNYGYTF.

This chain links TRBV18 with TRBJ1-1; TRBD1 matches 9 bases. The germline V gene encodes CDR1 KGHSH and CDR2 LQKENI. The CDR3 has 15 amino acids. The V gene end was trimmed by 3 bases and the J gene end by 5 bases; junction bases not matched to a gene: 7. The CDR3, as DNA: TGTGCCAGCTCACCGGCGGGACAGGGCCAAACTGAAGCTTTCTTT. It yields the protein CASSPAGQGQTEAFF.

This chain connects TRBV2 to TRBJ1-5; TRBD1 aligns across 7 bases. Germline CDR1 is SNHLY and CDR2 is FYNNEI. J gave up 2 bases and V 7 bases, and 5 bases lay outside the gene matches. The CDR3 is 14 amino acids. In DNA, the CDR3 is TGTGCCAGCAATACAGGGGTGGGCAATCAGCCCCAGCATTTT. It specifies CASNTGVGNQPQHF.

The V gene is TRBV19, the J gene TRBJ2-5; D not resolved. CDR1 is LNHDA and CDR2 is SQIVND in the germline V gene (reference sequence). CDR3 length: 13 amino acids. V was pared by 3 bases and J by 1 base, with 6 bases between. The CDR3 nucleotides are TGTGCCAGTAGTATTACGTTCCAAGAGACCCAGTACTTC. Translated: CASSITFQETQYF.

The chain uses TRBV6-4 and TRBJ2-1, with 8 nucleotides matching TRBD2. The CDR3 runs to 15 residues. From germline, CDR1 is MRHNA and CDR2 SNTAGT. Trimming removed 4 bases from V and 7 bases from J; junction bases left unmatched: 9. CDR3 protein: CASSVSGGLNNEQFF. Written as DNA, the CDR3 is TGTGCCAGCAGTGTCTCGGGAGGGCTAAATAATGAGCAGTTCTTC.

J is TRBJ2-3 and V is TRBV6-4; no reliable D call. Germline lookup yields CDR1 MRHNA and CDR2 SNTAGT. The CDR3 runs 13 residues. Deletions cut 2 bases from V and 5 bases from J, with 8 bases between. As DNA, the CDR3 is TGTGCCAGCAGTGACCAGAGTGGAGATACGCAGTATTTT. Protein product: CASSDQSGDTQYF.

The V call is TRBV7-6, the J call TRBJ2-3; 12 bases are shared with TRBD2. The V segment lost 5 bases and the J segment 1 base; nucleotides outside the gene matches: 16. The CDR3 has 20 residues. Germline CDR1 is SGHVS and CDR2 is FNYEAQ. The CDR3 loop is CASSKIQTSGSLRGTDTQYF. The CDR3 DNA is TGTGCCAGCAGCAAGATCCAGACTAGCGGGAGCCTCCGTGGCACAGATACGCAGTATTTT.

V is TRBV7-6 and J is TRBJ2-2; 8 positions agree with TRBD2. J lost 6 bases, V lost 0 bases, and 3 bases had no gene match. This CDR3 comprises 15 residues. CDR1 is SGHVS and CDR2 is FNYEAQ in the germline V gene. CDR3 sequence reads: CASSLAGLGPGELFF. The DNA of the CDR3 is TGTGCCAGCAGCTTAGCGGGACTAGGTCCCGGGGAGCTGTTTTTT.

V gene TRBV11-1 combines with J gene TRBJ2-5; D not certain. This CDR3 comprises 13 residues. Per germline, CDR1 SGHAT and CDR2 FQDESV (reference sequence). V was trimmed by 3 bases and J by 2 bases, leaving 7 bases between them. CDR3 sequence reads: CASSFRGQETQYF. Here the CDR3 DNA reads TGTGCCAGCAGCTTCCGCGGTCAAGAGACCCAGTACTTC.

V and J are TRBV30 and TRBJ1-3, with unresolved D. Germline loops: CDR1 GTSNPN, CDR2 SVGIG (reference sequence). This CDR3 region has 15 residues. Between the trimmed V and J ends, which lost 2 bases and 2 bases, there was a span of 13 bases. CDR3 residues: CAWSKGWTPGNTIYF. The CDR3 DNA reads as TGTGCCTGGAGTAAAGGATGGACCCCTGGAAACACCATATATTTT.